This TCR beta chain was sequenced for a study of long-term antiretroviral therapy in people with HIV. Study results and caveats: It was observed that HIV repertoires exhibited narrower CDR3 length ranges than controls.

Remarks on this clone: Its antigen is still unknown.

The libraries were made with immunoSEQ v3.0 at survey level. Assay used: immunoSEQ multiplex PCR; TCRdb lists only in-frame clones, some missing. The repertoire holds roughly 25,000 clones, with approximately 80% as singletons. Germline CDR1 reads SGHRS; CDR2 reads YFSETQ. Trimming shortened V by 4 bases and J by 0 bases, and 10 bases separated the two germline ends. There are 15 residues in the CDR3. Per donor, at least one pre-ART and at least two post-ART PBMC samples were obtained. This clonotype was sampled from a man in his fifties or sixties with HIV. The source material was unsorted PBMCs, sampled 3 years after starting antiretroviral therapy. This chain connects TRBV5-1 to TRBJ2-2; tentatively, D is TRBD2 (6 bases). The CDR3 is CASSEGLSNTGELFF. The CDR3 nucleotides are TGCGCCAGCAGCGAGGGACTCTCGAACACCGGGGAGCTGTTTTTT. Drawing the rest from reference TRBV5-1 and TRBJ2-2, the complete variable domain is KAGVTQTPRYLIKTRGQQVTLSCSPISGHRSVSWYQQTPGQGLQFLFEYFSETQRNKGNFPGRFSGRQFSNSRSEMNVSTLELGDSALYLCASSEGLSNTGELFFGEGSRLTVL.